This TCR beta chain was identified during a study of blood T cells in healthy people across ages. The germline V gene encodes CDR1 MNHEY and CDR2 SVGEGT. Trimming removed 3 bases from V and 10 bases from J; junction bases left unmatched: 5. The CDR3 length is 13 residues. Through a sample-barcoded 5' primer and a J-beta primer mix, a second PCR was run for roughly 7 to 11 cycles. TCRdb reprocessed the 5' RACE reads via MiXCR and lists one record per CDR3 protein. The sample has over 1,300,000 distinct CDR3 sequences, roughly 60% seen once. Material: blood. The chain couples TRBV6-2 or TRBV6-3 to TRBJ2-1; 8 bases are shared with TRBD2. The source of this sequence is a man younger than 30 in good health. CDR3 sequence reads: CASSYREGLEQFF. In DNA, the CDR3 is TGTGCCAGCAGTTATCGGGAGGGCCTCGAGCAGTTCTTC.